A selection of T cell receptor beta chains follows, all from one sample in a study of glioma-infiltrating T cells after dendritic cell vaccination. Data came from immunoSEQ multiplex PCR; TCRdb stores just in-frame clones and leaves some out. The top ten clones hold 3% to 4% of a sample with about 82,000 clones, approximately 90% of them seen once. The sequencing here drew on blood, taken before dendritic cell vaccination. These TCRs come from a human donor with glioblastoma. CDR3s include the opening cysteine and the closing phenylalanine or tryptophan. D genes are given only for firm matches. Part of the rows lack a size; the others show once, few, many or a class for expanded clones.

abundance	v_gene	j_gene	d_gene	len	CDR3aa	CDR3nt
NA	TRBV5-1	TRBJ2-5	TRBD2	15	CASSSFSGGQETQYF	TGCGCCAGCAGCTCGTTTAGCGGGGGCCAAGAGACCCAGTACTTC
NA	TRBV5-1	TRBJ2-7	TRBD2	15	CASSLQAGGQGEQYF	TGCGCCAGCAGCTTGCAAGCGGGAGGGCAGGGCGAGCAGTACTTC
once	TRBV27	TRBJ1-1	NA	13	CASSHGENTEAFF	TGTGCCAGCAGTCACGGGGAGAACACTGAAGCTTTCTTT
NA	TRBV5-4	TRBJ2-5	TRBD2	13	CACRGGGEETQYF	TGTGCCTGCCGAGGCGGGGGGGAAGAGACCCAGTACTTC
NA	TRBV30	TRBJ1-2	NA	11	CASERSNGYTF	TGTGCCTCGGAGCGGAGTAATGGCTACACCTTC
NA	TRBV6-1	TRBJ2-1	TRBD2	14	CASSARGDYNEQFF	TGTGCCAGCAGTGCGCGGGGGGACTACAATGAGCAGTTCTTC
NA	TRBV4-1	TRBJ2-7	TRBD2	20	CASSQEGLAGGQFSPYEQYF	TGCGCCAGCAGCCAAGAGGGACTAGCGGGAGGGCAGTTCTCTCCCTACGAGCAGTACTTC
NA	TRBV5-1	TRBJ2-7	TRBD2	14	CASSSGTGAYEQYF	TGCGCCAGCAGCAGCGGGACGGGAGCCTACGAGCAGTACTTC
NA	TRBV7-2	TRBJ2-7	NA	14	CASSKHRDVYEQYF	TGTGCCAGCAGCAAGCACAGGGATGTCTACGAGCAGTACTTC
NA	TRBV10-3	TRBJ2-2	NA	17	CAISEVAGAANTGELFF	TGTGCCATCAGTGAGGTCGCAGGGGCGGCGAACACCGGGGAGCTGTTTTTT
NA	TRBV6-1	TRBJ1-1	NA	13	CASSDFTPPEAFF	TGTGCCAGCAGTGATTTTACACCTCCTGAAGCTTTCTTT
NA	TRBV7-2	TRBJ2-1	TRBD1	15	CASSPRTGTYNEQFF	TGTGCCAGCAGCCCCCGGACAGGAACCTACAATGAGCAGTTCTTC
NA	TRBV6-5	TRBJ2-7	TRBD1	15	CASRGGTGGPYEQYF	TGTGCCAGCAGGGGTGGGACAGGGGGACCCTACGAGCAGTACTTC
NA	TRBV5-1	TRBJ2-3	NA	15	CASRDASKNTDTQYF	TGCGCCAGCAGGGACGCTAGCAAGAACACAGATACGCAGTATTTT
NA	TRBV6-1	TRBJ2-5	TRBD2	15	CASSELAGMSETQYF	TGTGCCAGCAGTGAGCTAGCGGGGATGTCAGAGACCCAGTACTTC
NA	TRBV2	TRBJ1-2	NA	14	CASSKDTGIYGYTF	TGTGCCAGCAGCAAAGATACAGGGATCTATGGCTACACCTTC
NA	TRBV2	TRBJ2-2	NA	14	CASGEEAGTGELFF	TGTGCCTCGGGTGAGGAAGCGGGCACCGGGGAGCTGTTTTTT
NA	TRBV6-6	TRBJ2-7	NA	14	CASSYPDRDYEQYF	TGTGCCAGCAGTTACCCGGACAGAGACTACGAGCAGTACTTC
NA	TRBV13	TRBJ2-1	NA	14	CASSLIQSYNEQFF	TGTGCCAGCAGCTTAATTCAGTCCTACAATGAGCAGTTCTTC
NA	TRBV6-5	TRBJ2-7	NA	13	CASSYSRVSEQYF	TGTGCCAGCAGTTACTCCAGGGTTAGCGAGCAGTACTTC
NA	TRBV7-2	TRBJ1-3	NA	13	CASSSLSGNTIYF	TGTGCCAGCAGCTCCTTATCTGGAAACACCATATATTTT
NA	TRBV15	TRBJ2-1	TRBD1	14	CATNRGRLENEQFF	TGTGCCACCAATAGGGGGCGTTTGGAAAATGAGCAGTTCTTC
NA	TRBV30	TRBJ1-5	TRBD1	15	CAWRGSGTGNQPQHF	TGTGCCTGGAGGGGCTCCGGGACAGGGAATCAGCCCCAGCATTTT
once	TRBV21-1	TRBJ1-3	NA	15	CARPEGRGSGNTIYF	TGTGCCAGGCCTGAAGGACGGGGCTCTGGAAACACCATATATTTT
NA	TRBV11-2	TRBJ2-6	NA	18	CASSLGGGGASGANVLTF	TGTGCCAGCAGCTTAGGAGGGGGGGGCGCCTCTGGGGCCAACGTCCTGACTTTC
NA	TRBV30	TRBJ2-7	NA	11	CAWAERYEQYF	TGTGCCTGGGCCGAGCGTTACGAGCAGTACTTC
NA	TRBV30	TRBJ2-3	TRBD2	14	CAWRREYGTDTQYF	TGTGCCTGGAGGCGGGAGTATGGCACAGATACGCAGTATTTT
NA	TRBV5-1	TRBJ2-7	TRBD1	14	CASSLGQGPNEQYF	TGCGCCAGCAGCTTGGGACAGGGCCCGAACGAGCAGTACTTC
NA	TRBV19	TRBJ2-2	TRBD1	13	CASRGTGAGELFF	TGTGCCAGTCGCGGGACAGGGGCCGGGGAGCTGTTTTTT
NA	TRBV2	TRBJ2-1	TRBD2	15	CASSDGAKLAAEQFF	TGTGCCAGCAGTGACGGTGCCAAACTAGCGGCTGAGCAGTTCTTC
NA	TRBV10-2	TRBJ2-1	TRBD2	14	CASSPSGSYNEQFF	TGCGCCAGCAGTCCTAGCGGCTCCTACAATGAGCAGTTCTTC
NA	TRBV5-1	TRBJ1-1	NA	14	CASALEMGGTEAFF	TGCGCCAGCGCCCTTGAAATGGGGGGCACTGAAGCTTTCTTT